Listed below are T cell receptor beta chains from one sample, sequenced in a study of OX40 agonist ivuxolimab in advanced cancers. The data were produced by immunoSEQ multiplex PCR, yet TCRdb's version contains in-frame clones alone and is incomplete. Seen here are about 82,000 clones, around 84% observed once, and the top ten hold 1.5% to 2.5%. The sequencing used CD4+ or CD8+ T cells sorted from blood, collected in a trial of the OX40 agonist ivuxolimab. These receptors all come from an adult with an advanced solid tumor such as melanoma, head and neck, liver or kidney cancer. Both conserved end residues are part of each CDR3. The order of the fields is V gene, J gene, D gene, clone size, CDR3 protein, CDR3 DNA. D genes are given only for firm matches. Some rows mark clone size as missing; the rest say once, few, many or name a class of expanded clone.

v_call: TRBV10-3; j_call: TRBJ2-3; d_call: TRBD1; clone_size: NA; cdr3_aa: CAISESTGQSSTDTQYF; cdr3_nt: TGTGCCATCAGTGAGTCGACGGGACAGTCTAGCACAGATACGCAGTATTTT
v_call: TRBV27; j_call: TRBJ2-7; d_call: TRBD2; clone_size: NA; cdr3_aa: CASSSGTSRVSYEQYF; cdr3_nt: TGTGCCAGCAGTTCCGGGACTAGCCGAGTTTCCTACGAGCAGTACTTC
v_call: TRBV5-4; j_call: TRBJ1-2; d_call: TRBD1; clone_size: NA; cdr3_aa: CASTPGGTGGNYGYTF; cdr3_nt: TGTGCCAGCACCCCTGGAGGGACAGGGGGCAACTATGGCTACACCTTC
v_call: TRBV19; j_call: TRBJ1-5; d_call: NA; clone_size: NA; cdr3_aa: CASRDYSNQPQHF; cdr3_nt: TGTGCCAGTAGAGATTATAGCAATCAGCCCCAGCATTTT
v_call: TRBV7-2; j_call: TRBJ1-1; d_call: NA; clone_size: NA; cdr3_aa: CASSLVGNTEAFF; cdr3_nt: TGTGCCAGCAGCTTAGTGGGGAACACTGAAGCTTTCTTT
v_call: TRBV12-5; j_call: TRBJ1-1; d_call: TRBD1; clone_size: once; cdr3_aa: CASGKGQTGAEAFF; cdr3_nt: TGTGCTAGTGGGAAGGGACAGACCGGCGCTGAAGCTTTCTTT
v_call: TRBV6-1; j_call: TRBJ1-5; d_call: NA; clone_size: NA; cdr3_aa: CASMGGQGNQPQHF; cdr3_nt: TGTGCCAGCATGGGGGGCCAAGGCAATCAGCCCCAGCATTTT
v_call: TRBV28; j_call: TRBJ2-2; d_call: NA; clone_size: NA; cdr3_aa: CASRGGGNTGELFF; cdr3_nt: TGTGCCAGCAGAGGAGGGGGGAACACCGGGGAGCTGTTTTTT
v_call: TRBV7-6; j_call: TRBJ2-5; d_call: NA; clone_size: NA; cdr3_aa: CASSLRFGRETQYF; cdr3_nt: TGTGCCAGCAGCTTAAGGTTCGGGCGCGAGACCCAGTACTTC
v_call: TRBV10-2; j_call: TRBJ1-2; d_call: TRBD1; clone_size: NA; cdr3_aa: CASSDHRGRDGYTF; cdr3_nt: TGCGCCAGCAGTGACCACAGGGGGCGCGATGGCTACACCTTC